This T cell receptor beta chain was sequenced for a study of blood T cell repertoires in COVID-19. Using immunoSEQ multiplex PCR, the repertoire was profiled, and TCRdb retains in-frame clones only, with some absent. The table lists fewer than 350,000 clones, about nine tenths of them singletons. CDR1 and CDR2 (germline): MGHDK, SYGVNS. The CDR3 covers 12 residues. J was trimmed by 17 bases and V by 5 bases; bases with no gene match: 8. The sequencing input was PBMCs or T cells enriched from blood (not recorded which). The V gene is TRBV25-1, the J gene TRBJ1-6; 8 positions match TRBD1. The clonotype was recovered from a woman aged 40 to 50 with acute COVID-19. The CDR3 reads CASSTADRVIHF. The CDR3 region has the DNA TGTGCCAGCAGTACCGCGGACAGGGTCATCCACTTT.